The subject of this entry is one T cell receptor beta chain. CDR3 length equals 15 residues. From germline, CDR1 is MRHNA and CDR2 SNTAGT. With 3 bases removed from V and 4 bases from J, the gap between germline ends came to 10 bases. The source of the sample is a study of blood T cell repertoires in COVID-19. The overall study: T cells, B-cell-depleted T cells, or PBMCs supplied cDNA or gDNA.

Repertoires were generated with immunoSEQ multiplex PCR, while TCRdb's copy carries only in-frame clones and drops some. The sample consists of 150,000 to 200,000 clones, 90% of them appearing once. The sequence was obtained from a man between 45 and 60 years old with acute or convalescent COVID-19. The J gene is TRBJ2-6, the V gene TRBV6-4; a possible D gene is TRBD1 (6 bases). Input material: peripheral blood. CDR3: CASSDGQRGANVLTF. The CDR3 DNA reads TGTGCCAGCAGTGATGGACAGAGGGGGGCCAACGTCCTGACTTTC.